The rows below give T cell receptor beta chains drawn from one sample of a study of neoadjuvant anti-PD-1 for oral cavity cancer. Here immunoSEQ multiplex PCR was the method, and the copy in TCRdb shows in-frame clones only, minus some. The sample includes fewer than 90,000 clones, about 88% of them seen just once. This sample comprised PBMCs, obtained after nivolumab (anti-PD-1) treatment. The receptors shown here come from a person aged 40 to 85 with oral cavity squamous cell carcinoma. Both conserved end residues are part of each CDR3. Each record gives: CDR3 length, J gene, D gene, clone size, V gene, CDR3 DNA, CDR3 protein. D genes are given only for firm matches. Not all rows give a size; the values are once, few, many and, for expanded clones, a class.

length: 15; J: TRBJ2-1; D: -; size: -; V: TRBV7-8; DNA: TGTGCCAGCAGCTTTGGACGCAGCTCCTACAATGAGCAGTTCTTC; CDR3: CASSFGRSSYNEQFF
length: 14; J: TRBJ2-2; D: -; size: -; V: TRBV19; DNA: TGTGCCAGTAGTATAGAGGCAGGCCCCGGGGAGCTGTTTTTT; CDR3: CASSIEAGPGELFF
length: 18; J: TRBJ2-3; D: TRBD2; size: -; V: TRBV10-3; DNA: TGTGCCATCCTACCCGACCCCGGACTAGCGGGATTCACAGATACGCAGTATTTT; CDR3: CAILPDPGLAGFTDTQYF
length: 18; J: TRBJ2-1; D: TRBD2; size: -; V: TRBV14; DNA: TGTGCCAGCAGCCAAGGTTTGAGGACGGGAGGGATCTACAATGAGCAGTTCTTC; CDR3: CASSQGLRTGGIYNEQFF
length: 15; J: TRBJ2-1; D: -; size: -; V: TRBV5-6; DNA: TGTGCCAGCTCGATTAACAGGGGACTTTCTTTACCCCAGTTCTTC; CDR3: CASSINRGLSLPQFF
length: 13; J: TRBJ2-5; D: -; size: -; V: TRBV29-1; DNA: TGCAGCGTTGGGTCCCAGGCCCAAGAGACCCAGTACTTC; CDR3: CSVGSQAQETQYF
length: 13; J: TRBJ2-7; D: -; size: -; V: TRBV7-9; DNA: TGTGCCAGCAGCTTTCGGGAATCCTACGAGCAGTACTTC; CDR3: CASSFRESYEQYF
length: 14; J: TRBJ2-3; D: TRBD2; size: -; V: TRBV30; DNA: TGTGCCTGGAAGGTGGCGGGAGGTCCAGATACGCAGTATTTT; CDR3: CAWKVAGGPDTQYF
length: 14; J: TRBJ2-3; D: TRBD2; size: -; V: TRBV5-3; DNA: TGTGCCAGAAGTATCCCGCGGGAGGGAGATACGCAGTATTTT; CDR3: CARSIPREGDTQYF
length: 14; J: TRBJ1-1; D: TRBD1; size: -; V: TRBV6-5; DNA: TGTGCCAGCAGTTCAGATAAGACAGGGCGAAAAGCTTTCTTT; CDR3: CASSSDKTGRKAFF
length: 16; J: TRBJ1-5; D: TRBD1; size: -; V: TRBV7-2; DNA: TGTGCCAGCAGCTTAGGAGGAGGGGGCTTGGGTCAGCCCCAGCATTTT; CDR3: CASSLGGGGLGQPQHF
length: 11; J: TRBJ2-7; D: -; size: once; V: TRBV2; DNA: TGTGCCAGCAGTGTCCATGTGGAGCAGTACTTC; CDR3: CASSVHVEQYF
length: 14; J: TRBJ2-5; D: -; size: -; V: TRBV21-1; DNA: TGTGCCAGCAGCATCCGGGCAGCACAAGAGACCCAGTACTTC; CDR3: CASSIRAAQETQYF
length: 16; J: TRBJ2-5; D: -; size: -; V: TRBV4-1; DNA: TGCGCCAGCAGCCAAGATTTTAGTGGGACCGAAGAGACCCAGTACTTC; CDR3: CASSQDFSGTEETQYF
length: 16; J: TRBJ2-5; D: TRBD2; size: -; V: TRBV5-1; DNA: TGCGCCAGCAGCAGAGGATCTAGCGGGAGGAGGGAGACCCAGTACTTC; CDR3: CASSRGSSGRRETQYF
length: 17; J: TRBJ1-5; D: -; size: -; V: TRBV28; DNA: TGTGCCAGCAGCTCCCCTCCCGGGCCCAAAGGGAATCAGCCCCAGCATTTT; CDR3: CASSSPPGPKGNQPQHF
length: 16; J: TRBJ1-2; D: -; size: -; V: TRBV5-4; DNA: TGTGCCAGCACCTTAGGGGTTGAGGGGTCGTGGAATGGCTACACCTTC; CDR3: CASTLGVEGSWNGYTF
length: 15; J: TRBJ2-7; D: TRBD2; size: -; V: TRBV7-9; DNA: TGTGCCAGCAGCTTAGCGGTACTAGCGGGAGGGGAGCAGTACTTC; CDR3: CASSLAVLAGGEQYF
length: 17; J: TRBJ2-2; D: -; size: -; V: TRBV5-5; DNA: TGTGCCAGCAGCTTGGCCGGGCCGGGCCTAAAAACCGGGGAGCTGTTTTTT; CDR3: CASSLAGPGLKTGELFF
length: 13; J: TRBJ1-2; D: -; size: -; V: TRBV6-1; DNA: TGTGCCAGCAGCCTCAGGGAGGGCTATGGCTACACCTTC; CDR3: CASSLREGYGYTF
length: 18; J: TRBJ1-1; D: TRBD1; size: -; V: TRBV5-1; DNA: TGCGCCAGCAGCTTGCGTGGGGGACAGGGGCCCCGAAACACTGAAGCTTTCTTT; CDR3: CASSLRGGQGPRNTEAFF
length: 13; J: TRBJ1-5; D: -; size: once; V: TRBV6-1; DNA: TGTGCCAGCAGTAGCGGACCCGGCCAGCCCCAGCATTTT; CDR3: CASSSGPGQPQHF
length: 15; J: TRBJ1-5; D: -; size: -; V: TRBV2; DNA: TGTGCCAGCAGTGAAACGGGGGTAAGGGAGCTGCCCCAGCATTTT; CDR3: CASSETGVRELPQHF
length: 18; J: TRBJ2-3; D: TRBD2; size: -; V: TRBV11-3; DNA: TGTGCCAGCAGCACCGGGACTAGCGGGAGGGCCGGCACAGATACGCAGTATTTT; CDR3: CASSTGTSGRAGTDTQYF
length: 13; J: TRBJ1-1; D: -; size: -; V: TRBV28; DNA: TGTGCCAGCAGTTTTCGGTCGCACACTGAAGCTTTCTTT; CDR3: CASSFRSHTEAFF
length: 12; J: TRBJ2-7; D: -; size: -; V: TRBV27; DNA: TGTGCCAGTGGACTTACTTCCTACGAGCAGTACTTC; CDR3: CASGLTSYEQYF
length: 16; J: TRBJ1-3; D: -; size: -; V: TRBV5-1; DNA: TGCGCCAGCAGCTTGGAAGGGGACGCGGCTGGAAACACCATATATTTT; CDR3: CASSLEGDAAGNTIYF
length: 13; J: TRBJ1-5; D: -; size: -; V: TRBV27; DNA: TGTGCCAGCAGGGCCCACCGGGACGCCCTTGAGCATTTT; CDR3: CASRAHRDALEHF
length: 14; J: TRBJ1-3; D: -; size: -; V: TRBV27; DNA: TGTGCCAGCCCTCGGTGCAACTCTGGAAACACCATATATTTT; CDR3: CASPRCNSGNTIYF
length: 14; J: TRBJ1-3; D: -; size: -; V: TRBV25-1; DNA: TGTGCCAGCAGTCCCGGGGTAGAGAGAAACACCATATATTTT; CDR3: CASSPGVERNTIYF
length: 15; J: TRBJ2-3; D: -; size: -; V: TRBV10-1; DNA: TGCGCCAGCAGTGAGGGCAAAGCCTCTCCAGATACGCAGTATTTT; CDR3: CASSEGKASPDTQYF
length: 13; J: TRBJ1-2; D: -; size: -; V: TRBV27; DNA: TGTGCCAGCAGTCCCAGACAGCTCTATGGCTACACCTTC; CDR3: CASSPRQLYGYTF
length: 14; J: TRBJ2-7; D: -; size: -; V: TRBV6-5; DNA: TGTGCCAGCAGTCAAAGGTCGGTCTCCTACGAGCAGTACTTC; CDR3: CASSQRSVSYEQYF
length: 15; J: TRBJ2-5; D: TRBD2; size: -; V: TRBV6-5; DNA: TGTGCCAGCTCAGTCAGCGGGAGCGGGGTAGAGACCCAGTACTTC; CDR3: CASSVSGSGVETQYF